This T cell receptor beta chain was documented in a study of blood T cell repertoires in COVID-19. Study background: Spain, Italy and the United States supplied samples that represented acute and convalescent COVID-19. Sample material is recorded as cDNA or gDNA derived from T cells, B-cell-depleted T cells, or PBMCs.

The CDR3 spans 11 residues. Trimming at V came to 6 bases and at J to 6 bases, leaving 4 bases not matched to a gene. The germline V gene encodes CDR1 SQVTM and CDR2 ANQGSEA. As processed by the authors: Nucleated cell number was recorded as an estimate derived from reference gene primer amplification. Only in-frame clones appear in the TCRdb table, and some are missing; sequencing was by immunoSEQ multiplex PCR. V and J calls and clone size are given by that table; D and trimming were obtained from the DNA. Of about 150,000 clones listed, approximately 78% were seen once; the top ten hold 9.5% to 12%.

The receptor was derived from a man aged 60-69 years who had recovered from COVID-19. The chain has TRBV29-1 and TRBJ1-1, with 7 nucleotides matching TRBD1. The source material was peripheral blood. CDR3 amino acids: CSVYRGAEAFF. The CDR3 DNA sequence: TGCAGCGTGTACAGGGGTGCTGAAGCTTTCTTT.